This TCR beta chain was profiled in a study of blood T cell dynamics during melanoma immunotherapy (dated by TCRdb to 2019 to 2021). Regarding the study in general: The patients had metastatic melanoma and were given first-line pembrolizumab or nivolumab plus ipilimumab as standard of care in the United Kingdom. To identify early correlates of response, the study profiled peripheral T cell receptor repertoires in patients with metastatic melanoma before and after one cycle of checkpoint inhibitor therapy. The training cohort consisted of consecutive patients, while an additional independent group of patients from the same centre was pooled to form an external validation set.

The intended sense of this specimen's time point label: week 3, after first cycle of checkpoint inhibitor. Blood samples were taken at two points: before treatment (T0) and at week 3 (W3), which came after the first cycle of checkpoint blockade. Except for a couple of patients with rapid clinical progression, response was assessed 12 weeks after the first infusion by RECIST 1.1; disease control meant complete response, partial response or stable disease. Patients with prior systemic cancer treatment, concomitant immunosuppressant therapy or synchronous other active malignancies were excluded. TCR beta was sequenced in both bulk PBMC and plasma cell-free DNA in order to track circulating cells as well as T cell turnover. PBMC were isolated from blood with Lymphoprep and SepMate tubes, followed by red cell lysis. DNA from PBMC and sorted T cell subsets was extracted with QIAamp DNA Blood Mini kits.

From V the trimming removes 1 base and from J it removes 4 bases, while the gene matches leave 3 bases of the junction unaccounted for. The germline V gene (reference sequence) yields SEHNR for CDR1 and FQNEAQ for CDR2. The CDR3 starts with the cysteine, ends with the phenylalanine, and has 15 residues. The kept DNA is CDR3 alone, 45 bases in frame from the first base. The paper as a whole reports these results and caveats: Patients who later achieved disease control showed a bifurcated PBMC repertoire reorganization at W3, with increased clonality or increased diversity, unlike progressors. Whether the T cell clones behind the repertoire changes were melanoma-specific or instead reflected general immune activation was something the study could not determine. The relatively small sample size was recognized as a factor that could limit how well the results generalize.

With respect to this clone: No cognate antigen has been identified for it. No base quality values were provided; no much bigger clone lies one nucleotide off.

Every bulk PBMC sample was loaded with the same fixed amount of roughly 330 ng of DNA. The immunoSEQ TCRb Assay kit was used according to manufacturer instructions to amplify TCR beta CDR3 sequences from genomic DNA. The KAPA Library Quantification Kit for Illumina platforms was used to quantify pooled libraries by qPCR. Pooled libraries were clustered at about 0.55-1.2 pM and sequenced on an Illumina NextSeq 500. Under the source paper's analysis protocol: TCR data were analyzed using immunoSEQ ANALYZER and the R LymphoSeq package. A rearrangement efficiency score was calculated as productive divided by the sum of productive and non-productive CDR3 sequences. Within each patient, timepoints were compared pairwise for clonality, measured with the Gini coefficient, and for diversity, measured with the Renyi index at alpha=1. In LymphoSeq, clonal relatedness was computed using an edit distance of 3, and repertoire similarity was computed using the Bhattacharyya coefficient. To classify response, a linear discriminant analysis based on week-3 changes in clonality and diversity was built with the R MASS and caret packages. The table comes from immuneACCESS by way of TCRdb, which keeps in-frame sequences with V and J called. Part of the clones is missing from these tables; in studies checked, under half for an unresolved V gene and the rest for unknown reasons. D and trimming were read from the DNA, whereas the V and J calls and clone size are those reported in that table. The sample data list under 6,500 clones, and approximately 84% of these were observed just once. Approximately 33% of the sample is in the top ten clones.

Specimen: blood, collected from a patient treated with checkpoint blockade. In this chain, TRBV7-9 is recombined with TRBJ2-1, with 8 junctional bases fitting TRBD2. The TCR was taken from a human donor with melanoma. Some clones in this sample may be carry-over from other donors' samples. The sequence in DNA is TGTGCCAGCAGCTTAGGTAGCGGGACTTACAATGAGCAGTTCTTC. This encodes CASSLGSGTYNEQFF.